This section outlines one T cell receptor beta chain sequence together with its context. What this receptor recognizes is not known. No qualities accompany the bases; no much larger clone lies one base away. To prepare the library, the immunoSEQ multiplex PCR assay was applied. For the multiplex PCR, a mixture combining 60 forward primers for TCR Vbeta segments and 13 reverse primers for TCR Jbeta segments was used. The CDR3 region of rearranged TCR beta genes was amplified from genomic DNA with a multiplex PCR assay. On the Illumina HiSeq System, the amplified TCR beta libraries were sequenced as 87-base-pair reads. On the study's bioinformatics: A later analysis tallied 75 million to 95 million unique TCR beta chains across the approximately 670 repertoires, and around 10 million of those chains were shared by two or more donors. A nearest-neighbor algorithm error-corrected the raw reads and collapsed the reads into unique sequences, merging closely related sequences to remove PCR and sequencing errors. CDR3 sequences were aligned to IMGT reference sequences to assign V, D and J gene segments. Each retained sequence needed at least a six-nucleotide match to both a V gene segment and a J gene segment. A rearrangement was called productive if the CDR3 had no stop codons and remained in frame with V and J, and every other rearrangement was called non-productive. Following IMGT convention, CDR3 was defined as the stretch from the second conserved V-encoded cysteine to the conserved J-encoded phenylalanine. The earlier analysis of fewer than 700 of the donors excluded sequences that lacked an unambiguous match to a single V gene segment. An earlier analysis of almost 600 of the donors classified V segments as functional when productive rearrangements were above 56.7% and as segregating when the standard deviation between donors was above 5%. A statistical classification framework was built to diagnose cytomegalovirus status from the catalog of TCR beta chain sequences. V and J gene assignment, in a later analysis, came from comparing TCR nucleotide sequences with IMGT/GENE-DB human TR gene sequences. The TCRdist pipeline was used in a later analysis to assign CDR3 sequences and most-parsimonious VDJ recombination scenarios. In a later analysis, each TCR beta chain was defined by its CDR3 amino acid sequence together with its V-gene family, and reads without a unique V-gene family were excluded. To address suspected cross-contamination and a sequencing artifact, a later analysis removed 450 to 700 highly shared, low-generation-probability nucleotide sequences. In a later analysis, a clonal expansion index for each public chain was calculated from normalized within-repertoire ranks of inferred template counts. In a later analysis, generation probabilities were computed with a VDJ recombination model fitted to out-of-frame rearrangements, and the resulting probabilities were checked against IGoR. Hypergeometric tests were used in a later analysis to score TCR-TCR, TCR-HLA and TCR-CMV co-occurrence, with a repertoire-size bias correction applied to the TCR pairs. To estimate false discovery rates, a later analysis permuted the HLA or CMV assignments 20 times. In a later analysis, co-occurring TCRs were grouped using DBSCAN, and TCRdist sequence similarity was added for clustering within HLA-allele-positive subsets. Co-occurrence clustering excluded repertoires with fewer than 30,000 or more than 120,000 public chains, plus five with anomalous nucleotide sharing. The table was pulled from immuneACCESS by TCRdb, which kept in-frame rearrangements only. Such tables lose some clones; where checked, under half of the loss comes from unresolved V genes, and the rest has no known cause. V, J and clone size derive from that table, while D and trimming were established from the DNA sequence. The sample yields 90,000 to 110,000 clones; 73% were counted once. In total, the top ten clones hold roughly 8% of the sample.

The V end loses 3 bases and the J end loses 0 bases, and a stretch of 9 bases separates them. The germline V gene gives CDR1 as SGDLS and CDR2 as YYNGEE. Its CDR3 holds 15 amino acids, cysteine through phenylalanine. Solely the CDR3 DNA is kept, with 45 bases framed from the first base. The cohort was made up of 650 to 700 healthy bone marrow donors. All cohort members were sampled while nominally healthy, although unrecorded immune exposures were likely present. The donor was CMV seronegative and was included in the group of over 300 seronegative cohort members. A peripheral blood sample was provided by each donor, and peripheral blood mononuclear cells were used for TCR beta sequencing. The Qiagen DNeasy Blood Extraction Kit was used to extract genomic DNA from the blood cell samples. The sample belongs to a study of cytomegalovirus exposure and HLA in healthy donors listed by TCRdb under 2017. At the level of the whole study: In an earlier analysis of some 610 of the donors, 250 to 350 Gb of sequence data and 100 million or so unique TCR beta sequences from approximately 180 million T cells were reported. About 300 gigabases of sequencing data and 70 million to 100 million unique TCR sequences were included in an early release covering several hundred HLA-typed donors. The genetic ancestry cluster associated with self-reported Caucasian donors included about 81% of the roughly 400 genotyped donors. The study was designed to test whether signatures of past pathogen exposure could be identified by cataloging public T cell receptors. The T cell repertoires of around 670 subjects were profiled by immunosequencing and related to cytomegalovirus serostatus. Besides the first cohort of around 700 subjects, a separate validation cohort made up of around 120 different subjects was used. To predict cytomegalovirus infection status, the study brought together high-throughput TCR immunosequencing, statistical association of individual TCRs with disease status, and machine learning. To study patterns of TCR occurrence, a later analysis re-analyzed previously published TCR beta repertoires from 600 to 750 donors and added high-resolution HLA genotyping. Rather than drawing on any new phenotypic data, the later analysis identified candidate immune exposures from TCR beta sequences and the way those sequences occurred across donors. To decide whether each TCR beta V gene segment behaved as functional or pseudogenic, an earlier analysis of 587 of the donors relied on high-throughput TCR beta sequencing. Alongside the repertoire data, information on donor age, sex, ethnicity and CMV serostatus was compiled. In a later genetic analysis, genome-wide SNP genotypes for about 55% of the 666 donors were used, and that subset was treated as a discovery cohort. All discovery cohort repertoires had been generated on a single sequencing platform. Class I and class II HLA loci were covered by the typing at four-digit resolution. The number of typed donors differed by locus: roughly 620-640 for A, B, C, DRB1 and DQB1; 500 to 550 for DQA1; 600 to 610 for DPA1; and roughly 450 for DPB1. Several DR-DQ haplotypes were handled as single units for association and clustering, since linkage in the cohort was strong. Among 398 genotyped donors of the cohort, an average of approximately 220,000 unique TCR beta nucleotide sequences was sequenced per donor, of which about 19% were non-productive. The research as a whole found: A total of 150 to 200 TCR beta chains were listed by the study as associated with cytomegalovirus. Some IMGT-functional V segments, including TRBV6-2 and TRBV6-3, could not be told apart with the 87-base-pair reads, so those segments were excluded. In a later analysis, HLA-associated TCR beta chains showed more clonal expansion and lower generation probabilities than non-associated chains that were equally common. According to a later genetic analysis, donors in an Asian-associated ancestry cluster had fewer N-insertions in productive TCRs than the approximately 630-donor mean. For the cohort, immune exposure information was limited to CMV serostatus. When HLA alleles, especially DR and DQ, strongly co-occurred, attributing TCR associations to individual alleles was difficult. It was suggested by the authors that the approach could potentially be generalized to other disease states and immunological phenotypes. A later analysis reported that several top co-occurrence clusters appeared linked to parvovirus B19, influenza, CMV and Epstein-Barr virus. The classifier was reported to diagnose cytomegalovirus status with high specificity and sensitivity in both the original and validation cohorts. In a later analysis, most CMV-associated TCR beta chains were found to appear HLA-restricted, with HLA associations seemingly driven largely by CMV exposure. At a false discovery rate of 0.05, a later analysis linked 15,000 to 20,000 TCR beta sequences to specific HLA alleles. In a later analysis, TCR association rates were found to vary across HLA loci, with the most associated TCRs seen for DRB1 alleles and the fewest for HLA-C alleles. Three of the identified cytomegalovirus-associated TCR beta chains were confirmed in vitro to be specific for cytomegalovirus antigens. Correlated functional status among segregating V segments might reflect linkage disequilibrium, but an unknown experimental factor could not be ruled out. A group of highly shared sequence variants was considered likely to be a technical artifact of the sequencing pipeline. Presence/absence analyses assumed roughly uniform sequencing depth across donors, an assumption that may not hold. Most TCR sequences were seen in very few donors, while some public TCRs were found in many individuals. V-gene and J-gene trimming of TCR beta chains was associated with a missense DCLRE1C variant in a later genetic analysis, and the association was replicated in an independent cohort. In an earlier analysis of roughly 560 of the donors, most TCR beta V segments were observed in productive rearrangements about 90% or about 30% of the time, broadly matching IMGT annotations. A further reported finding was that TCR beta sequences accurately predicted the HLA-A and HLA-B alleles for most subjects in the first cohort. This cohort had only TCR beta chains sequenced, and the lack of alpha or paired-chain data limited which features could be detected. Roughly 17 rarely observed V segments, including chromosome 9 orphons, were excluded from the earlier analysis of several hundred of the donors because counts were too low. Because HLA typing was unavailable for some donors at each locus, only the typed subset was used in association tests.

The chain links TRBV9 with TRBJ1-4; TRBD1 is perhaps the D gene, given 5 matching bases. This TCR was sampled from a man aged 40-49 years in good health and CMV-seronegative. Sequenced sample: PBMCs. CDR3 protein: CASSASTATNEKLFF. The nucleotide sequence reads as follows: TGTGCCAGCAGCGCCTCGACAGCAACTAATGAAAAACTGTTTTTT. Reference TRBV9 and TRBJ1-4 proteins supply the regions before and after the CDR3; the full variable domain is: DSGVTQTPKHLITATGQRVTLRCSPRSGDLSVYWYQQSLDQGLQFLIQYYNGEERAKGNILERFSAQQFPDLHSELNLSSLELGDSALYFCASSASTATNEKLFFGSGTQLSVL.